This T cell receptor beta chain was identified in a study of neurological immune-mediated disorders. Points from the study as a whole: Subjects shared no identical expanded-clone CDR3 amino acid sequences, suggesting private TCR-beta repertoires in all groups.

5'RACE employing 10-nucleotide random UMIs yielded the cDNA. TCRdb independently ran MiXCR on the 5' RACE reads; one entry per CDR3 protein. The repertoire holds tens of thousands of distinct CDR3 sequences, with 10% as singletons. V was trimmed by 4 bases and J by 8 bases, leaving 14 bases between them. The CDR3 spans 12 residues. Germline V CDR1 and CDR2: SQVTM, ANQGSEA. It was blood bank volunteers in Maryland, USA who made up the healthy controls. PBMCs stored at -80 C, 2 million in total, were the source of the unsorted libraries. Many counts were recorded for this clonotype. Its antigen is still unknown.

This chain connects TRBV29-1 to TRBJ1-1; D is undetermined. Sequenced: PBMCs. This clonotype was obtained from a man aged 35-49 years in good health. The CDR3 DNA reads as TGCAGCGTTGTAGCCCGGGAGGAGGAAGCTTTCTTT. Encoded protein: CSVVAREEEAFF.